This TCR beta chain derives from a study of blood T cell repertoires in COVID-19. All enrollees were about 18 to 100 years old and from roughly 22 US areas. Each recovered donor of Cohort 3 presented with two negative PCRs, clearance, or symptom resolution. Between the trimmed V and J ends, which lost 2 bases and 6 bases, there was a span of 11 bases. Germline CDR1 and CDR2: SGHVS and FNYEAQ. This CDR3 has 13 amino acids. Original methodology: Reference gene primer amplification gave estimated nucleated cell counts. The protocol was immunoSEQ multiplex PCR, while the TCRdb copy is restricted to in-frame clones and leaves out a portion. V and J calls and clone size are copied from that table; D and trimming were computed from the DNA. This sample has a few hundred thousand clones; approximately 84% occur once, and the top ten carry almost 3%.

V usage is TRBV7-6 and J usage is TRBJ2-7; a weak D match, TRBD1 (6 bases). The material sequenced was PBMCs or T cells enriched from blood (not recorded which). The origin of this receptor is a woman aged 25 to 39 who had recovered from COVID-19. The CDR3, as DNA: TGTGCCAGCAGCTTACTGATAGGGGGCGAGCAGTACTTC. Amino acid sequence: CASSLLIGGEQYF.